The 27 T cell receptor beta chains presented below share a single source sample, sequenced in a study of CD8 T cells in ankylosing spondylitis. TCRdb itself ran the 5' RACE reads through MiXCR, one entry per CDR3 protein. The sample lists 30,000 to 45,000 distinct CDR3 sequences, approximately 11% occurring once. The sample comprised synovial fluid, either unsorted or a sorted T cell fraction (not recorded which). Receptors were obtained from a male donor with ankylosing spondylitis.

This clonotype is classed as medium-sized. This chain links TRBV11-1 with TRBJ2-1; 9 bases match TRBD1. CDR1 SGHAT and CDR2 FQDESV come from the germline V gene (reference sequence). CDR3 length: 12 residues. The V gene end was trimmed by 6 bases and the J gene end by 10 bases; junction bases not matched to a gene: 4. CDR3 amino acids: CASRPTGGEQFF. The CDR3 region has the DNA TGTGCCAGCAGACCAACAGGGGGCGAGCAGTTCTTC.

This clonotype was observed a handful of times. The chain recombines TRBV7-9 with TRBJ2-1; TRBD1 is a possible D gene (5 bases). This CDR3 contains 13 residues. CDR1 and CDR2 (germline): SEHNR, FQNEAQ (reference sequence). The V and J ends lost 5 bases and 7 bases respectively, with 12 bases between them. CDR3 nucleotides: TGTGCCAGCAGCCCCGACAGTCAGAATGAGCAGTTCTTC. Translating it yields CASSPDSQNEQFF.

This clonotype occurred a few times. The chain links TRBV6-2 or TRBV6-3 to TRBJ1-5; no firm D call. The germline V gene has CDR1 MNHEY and CDR2 SVGEGT. The CDR3 extends over 14 amino acids. V lost 9 bases, J lost 1 base, and 13 bases lay in between. CDR3 nucleotides: TGTGCCAGTCACAACCCTTGGAGCAATCAGCCCCAGCATTTT. Translating it yields CASHNPWSNQPQHF.

The sample holds many counts of this clonotype. The gene calls are TRBV20-1 and TRBJ2-2; 13 bases line up with TRBD2. The J segment lost 7 bases and the V segment lost 6 bases, leaving 2 bases of the junction unmatched. The germline V gene has CDR1 DFQATT and CDR2 SNEGSKA (reference sequence). There are 13 residues in the CDR3. The DNA of the CDR3 is TGCAGTGCCCGGACTAGCGGGAGCGGGGAGCTGTTTTTT. It encodes CSARTSGSGELFF.

This clonotype turned up a few times. The CDR3 sequence: CATSQTPNTEAFF. For the CDR3, the DNA is TGTGCCACCAGCCAAACACCAAACACTGAAGCTTTCTTT. The gene calls are TRBV15 and TRBJ1-1; D not resolved. This CDR3 spans 13 amino acids. Germline V CDR1 and CDR2: LNHNV, YYDKDF (reference sequence). V was trimmed by 5 bases and J by 2 bases, leaving 9 bases between them.

This clonotype was observed at least ten times. The chain has TRBV27 and TRBJ2-2; 9 positions agree with TRBD2. The germline V gene encodes CDR1 MNHEY and CDR2 SMNVEV (reference sequence). This CDR3 has 13 amino acids. The ends lost 8 bases at V and 7 bases at J; junction bases unmatched: 5. CDR3 in amino acids: CASRRTSVGELFF. The CDR3 DNA reads as TGTGCCAGCCGCCGGACTAGCGTCGGGGAGCTGTTTTTT.

This clonotype came up many times. The chain joins TRBV24-1 to TRBJ2-1; no clear D gene. Germline CDR1 KGHDR, CDR2 SFDVKD. Trimming left V 2 bases short and J 3 bases short, with 4 bases between. The length of the CDR3 is 13 residues. CDR3 in DNA: TGTGCCACCAGTGATTATCTCTACAATGAGCAGTTCTTC. Translating gives CATSDYLYNEQFF.

This clonotype was counted at least ten times. The rearrangement joins TRBV27 to TRBJ2-7; D perhaps matches TRBD2 (6 bases). V lost 4 bases to trimming and J lost 2 bases, with 15 bases between them. The germline CDR1 and CDR2 sequences are MNHEY and SMNVEV (reference sequence). The CDR3 runs to 15 residues. The CDR3 loop is CASSSPLDYPYEQYF. The CDR3 nucleotides are TGTGCCAGCAGTTCCCCCTTGGACTACCCCTACGAGCAGTACTTC.

This clonotype was picked up a small number of times. The rearrangement joins TRBV15 to TRBJ2-7; the D is unclear. Trimming removed 1 base from V and 5 bases from J, with 6 bases in between. Germline V gene lookup returns CDR1 LNHNV and CDR2 YYDKDF (reference sequence). The CDR3 is 12 amino acids. The chain's CDR3 is CATSRVGNEQYF. The CDR3 DNA reads as TGTGCCACCAGCAGAGTAGGGAACGAGCAGTACTTC.

The rearrangement links TRBV5-8 to TRBJ2-7; D gene uncertain. Trimming cost V 4 bases and J 2 bases, with 10 bases left between them. There are 13 residues in the CDR3. CDR1 and CDR2 (germline): SGHTS, YDEGEE. The CDR3 is CASSKGVAYEQYF. CDR3 DNA: TGTGCCAGCAGCAAAGGAGTAGCCTACGAGCAGTACTTC.

This clonotype showed up just a few times. The V gene is TRBV11-3, the J gene TRBJ1-3; no clear D. The CDR3 loop spans 12 amino acids. The germline V gene encodes CDR1 SGHNT and CDR2 YENEEA. Trimming took 4 bases from V and 2 from J, leaving 3 bases between them. The CDR3 DNA is TGTGCCAGCAGCTACACTGGAAACACCATATATTTT. Protein sequence: CASSYTGNTIYF.

This clonotype was seen a handful of times. The rearrangement links TRBV6-2 or TRBV6-3 to TRBJ2-4; 8 nucleotides match TRBD1. Trimming removed 10 bases from V and 0 bases from J; junction bases left unmatched: 11. The CDR3 contains 16 residues. Germline-derived CDR1 and CDR2 are MNHEY and SVGEGT. The CDR3 DNA is TGTGCCACCTCCTCCCCGGGACAGGAAGCCAAAAACATTCAGTACTTC. Residues: CATSSPGQEAKNIQYF.

The sample holds many counts of this clonotype. The V and J genes are TRBV4-2 and TRBJ1-1; D might be TRBD1 (6 bases). CDR1 and CDR2 from the germline V gene are LGHNA and YNFKEQ. The CDR3 is 15 residues long. V dropped 6 bases and J dropped 7 bases, with 21 bases sitting between them. CDR3: CASRLEGGGLGEAFF. DNA for the CDR3: TGTGCCAGCAGGCTCGAGGGGGGCGGGCTCGGTGAAGCTTTCTTT.

The rearrangement uses TRBV28 and TRBJ2-3; the D is unclear. CDR3 length: 15 residues. Trimming took off 3 bases at V and 2 bases at J, with 12 bases between the two ends. Germline V gene data show CDR1 as MDHEN and CDR2 as SYDVKM. The CDR3 nucleotides are TGTGCCAGCAGTTTCGAAGGCCCCATCACAGATACGCAGTATTTT. Its translation: CASSFEGPITDTQYF. Full variable domain (outside the CDR3, taken from reference TRBV28 and TRBJ2-3): DVKVTQSSRYLVKRTGEKVFLECVQDMDHENMFWYRQDPGLGLRLIYFSYDVKMKEKGDIPEGYSVSREKKERFSLILESASTNQTSMYLCASSFEGPITDTQYFGPGTRLTVL.

In this sample, this clonotype turned up a few times. V usage is TRBV2 and J usage is TRBJ2-1; 9 bases are shared with TRBD1. CDR1 SNHLY and CDR2 FYNNEI come from the germline V gene. The CDR3 runs 13 residues. V shed 10 bases, J shed 2 bases, and the junction held 3 bases outside the gene matches. CDR3 amino acids: CANRQGAYNEQFF. For the CDR3, the DNA is TGTGCCAACCGACAGGGGGCCTACAATGAGCAGTTCTTC.

This clonotype was counted a few times. The chain uses TRBV29-1 and TRBJ2-2; D perhaps matches TRBD2 (6 bases). Germline CDR1 and CDR2: SQVTM and ANQGSEA. The V and J ends lost 3 bases and 0 bases respectively, with 8 bases between them. CDR3 size: 14 residues. CDR3 sequence: CSVETGANTGELFF. CDR3 in DNA: TGCAGCGTTGAGACGGGGGCGAACACCGGGGAGCTGTTTTTT.

This clonotype was counted many times. J is TRBJ2-6 and V is TRBV6-1; D not certain. The CDR3 totals 15 residues. Trimming removed 5 bases at V and 0 bases at J, with 8 bases between. Germline CDR1 and CDR2: MNHNS and SASEGT. The CDR3 sequence: CASSQGISGANVLTF. DNA for the CDR3: TGTGCCAGCAGTCAAGGGATCTCTGGGGCCAACGTCCTGACTTTC.

This clonotype was picked up many times. This rearrangement joins TRBV10-3 to TRBJ2-1; D might be TRBD1 (6 bases). Germline values: CDR1 ENHRY, CDR2 SYGVKD. This CDR3 has 12 amino acids. Trimming left V 10 bases short and J 7 bases short, with 14 bases between. The CDR3 DNA follows: TGTGCCACCTTGGGCAGGGGAAATGAGCAGTTCTTC. It encodes CATLGRGNEQFF.

This clonotype was recorded a few times. This chain connects TRBV20-1 to TRBJ2-1; no clear D. CDR3 length equals 15 residues. The germline V and J ends were trimmed by 0 bases and 0 bases, with 9 bases remaining between them. Germline assignment: CDR1 DFQATT and CDR2 SNEGSKA (reference sequence). CDR3 bases: TGCAGTGCTAGAGATAGGCCCTACTCCTACAATGAGCAGTTCTTC. It codes for CSARDRPYSYNEQFF.

The J gene is TRBJ2-7, the V gene TRBV4-3, with 10 positions matching TRBD1. The CDR3 length is 15 residues. In germline, CDR1 is LGHNA, CDR2 YSLEER. The V and J ends lost 0 bases and 5 bases, in that order; junction bases with no gene match: 4. The CDR3 DNA sequence: TGCGCCAGCAGCCAAGATGGACAGGGGGGCGACGAGCAGTACTTC. Its protein is CASSQDGQGGDEQYF.

This clonotype was observed many times. The chain recombines TRBV5-1 with TRBJ1-1; a possible D gene is TRBD1 (5 bases). Trimming took off 1 base at V and 8 bases at J, with 15 bases between the two ends. Germline V gene sequence: CDR1 SGHRS, CDR2 YFSETQ. The CDR3 spans 14 residues. The CDR3 here is CASSLSPGTHEAFF. The CDR3 bases are TGCGCCAGCAGCTTGTCCCCCGGGACTCACGAAGCTTTCTTT.

By its share, this clonotype is large. The chain joins TRBV4-3 to TRBJ2-6; D is undetermined. Per germline, CDR1 LGHNA and CDR2 YSLEER. Trimming stripped 2 bases from V and 6 bases from J, with 17 bases between. The length of the CDR3 is 17 residues. In DNA, the CDR3 is TGCGCCAGCAGCCAACTCTTTTCGGGTGGGGAGGCCAACGTCCTGACTTTC. Translating gives CASSQLFSGGEANVLTF.

The rearrangement links TRBV29-1 to TRBJ2-7; D might be TRBD2 (6 bases). CDR3 length: 13 amino acids. Germline assignment: CDR1 SQVTM and CDR2 ANQGSEA. V gave up 2 bases and J gave up 2 bases, with 10 bases separating them. CDR3 coding DNA: TGCAGCGTTGAACTAGCGCTCACCTACGAGCAGTACTTC. It is translated as CSVELALTYEQYF.

This clonotype was picked up a small number of times. V gene TRBV4-3 combines with J gene TRBJ2-1; perhaps TRBD2 as D (10 bases). CDR1 is LGHNA, CDR2 YSLEER, per germline. Trimming pared 0 bases from V and 9 bases from J, leaving 27 bases between. This CDR3 has 19 residues. As DNA, the CDR3 is TGCGCCAGCAGCCAAGAGGTTTCACAGGGGGCTCTAGCGGGAGTTGAGCAGTTCTTC. Amino acid sequence: CASSQEVSQGALAGVEQFF.

The chain couples TRBV6-1 to TRBJ1-1; no reliable D call. Trimming removed 2 bases at V and 5 bases at J, with 18 bases between. Germline V gives CDR1 MNHNS, CDR2 SASEGT. This CDR3 has 16 residues. Here the CDR3 reads CASSEIVFGSTTEAFF. The CDR3 nucleotides read TGTGCCAGCAGTGAAATTGTGTTTGGGTCTACGACTGAAGCTTTCTTT.

This rearrangement joins TRBV10-3 to TRBJ2-1; 12 bases are shared with TRBD2. Germline V CDR1 and CDR2: ENHRY, SYGVKD. J was trimmed by 9 bases and V by 7 bases; bases with no gene match: 4. The CDR3 is made up of 13 amino acids. This CDR3 reads CAINPSGRGEQFF. The CDR3 DNA reads TGTGCCATCAATCCTAGCGGGAGGGGTGAGCAGTTCTTC.

The CDR3 here is CASGNRGGSYEQYF. The CDR3 coding sequence is TGTGCCAGCGGTAACAGGGGGGGCTCCTACGAGCAGTACTTC. The genes are TRBV12-3 or TRBV12-4 and TRBJ2-7; the D gene is possibly TRBD1 (8 bases). This CDR3 region has 14 residues. V lost 8 bases and J 0 bases, leaving 14 bases between the germline ends.